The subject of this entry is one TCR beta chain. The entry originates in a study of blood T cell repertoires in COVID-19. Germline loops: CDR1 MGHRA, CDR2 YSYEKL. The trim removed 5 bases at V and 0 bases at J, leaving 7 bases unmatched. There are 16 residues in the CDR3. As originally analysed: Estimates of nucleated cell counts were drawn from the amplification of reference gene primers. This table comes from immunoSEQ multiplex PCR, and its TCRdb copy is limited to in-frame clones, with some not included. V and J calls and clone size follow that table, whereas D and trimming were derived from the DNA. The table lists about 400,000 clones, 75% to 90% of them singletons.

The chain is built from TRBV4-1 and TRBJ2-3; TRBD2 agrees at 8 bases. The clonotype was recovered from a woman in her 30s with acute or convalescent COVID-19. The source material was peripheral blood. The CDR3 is CASSSRIAGSTDTQYF. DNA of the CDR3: TGCGCCAGCAGCTCCCGAATAGCGGGGAGCACAGATACGCAGTATTTT.